The source of this T cell receptor beta chain is a study of blood T cell repertoires in COVID-19. Looking at the study overall: Acute and convalescent COVID-19 samples came from the United States, Italy and Spain. PBMCs, B-cell-depleted T cells, or T cells were the source of the cDNA or gDNA that made up the material.

CDR1 is LGHNA and CDR2 is YNFKEQ in the germline V gene. V was trimmed by 3 bases and J by 6 bases, leaving 11 bases between them. The CDR3 length is 13 residues. This table comes from immunoSEQ multiplex PCR, and its TCRdb copy is limited to in-frame clones, with some not included. The sample lists 95,000 to 120,000 clones; approximately 90% were seen once. The chain uses TRBV4-2 and TRBJ1-2; D not certain. The TCR comes from a woman between 65 and 79 years old who had recovered from COVID-19. The sequencing sample was made of peripheral blood. The CDR3 bases are TGTGCCAGCAGCCACTCCCCGGAGGATGGCTACACCTTC. As protein: CASSHSPEDGYTF.